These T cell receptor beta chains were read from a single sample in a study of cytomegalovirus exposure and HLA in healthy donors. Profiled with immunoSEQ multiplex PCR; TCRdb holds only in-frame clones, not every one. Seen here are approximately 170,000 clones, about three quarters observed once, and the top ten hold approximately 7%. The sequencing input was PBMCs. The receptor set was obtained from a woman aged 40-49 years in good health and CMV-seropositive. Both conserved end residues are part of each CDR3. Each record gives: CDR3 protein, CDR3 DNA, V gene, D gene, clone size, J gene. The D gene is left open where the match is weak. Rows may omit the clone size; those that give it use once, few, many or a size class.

CDR3aa: CASSRDTSGETYEQYF
CDR3nt: TGCGCCAGCAGCCGGGATACTAGCGGGGAAACCTACGAGCAGTACTTC
v_gene: TRBV4-1
d_gene: TRBD2
abundance: NA
j_gene: TRBJ2-7

CDR3aa: CASSYGTRSGWPQHF
CDR3nt: TGTGCCAGCAGTTACGGGACACGTAGTGGCTGGCCCCAGCATTTT
v_gene: TRBV6-5
d_gene: NA
abundance: NA
j_gene: TRBJ1-5

CDR3aa: CASMLTSGGESSYEQYF
CDR3nt: TGTGCCAGCATGCTGACTAGCGGGGGGGAAAGCTCCTACGAGCAGTACTTC
v_gene: TRBV7-9
d_gene: TRBD2
abundance: NA
j_gene: TRBJ2-7

CDR3aa: CSVDGGTRTDTQYF
CDR3nt: TGCAGCGTTGACGGGGGGACTCGCACAGATACGCAGTATTTT
v_gene: TRBV29-1
d_gene: TRBD2
abundance: NA
j_gene: TRBJ2-3

CDR3aa: CASSLSGGARAKETQYF
CDR3nt: TGTGCCAGCAGCTTATCGGGGGGCGCCAGGGCAAAAGAGACCCAGTACTTC
v_gene: TRBV7-3
d_gene: NA
abundance: once
j_gene: TRBJ2-5

CDR3aa: CASSPNSGGIYNEQFF
CDR3nt: TGTGCCAGCAGCCCGAATAGCGGGGGGATTTACAATGAGCAGTTCTTC
v_gene: TRBV7-6
d_gene: TRBD2
abundance: NA
j_gene: TRBJ2-1

CDR3aa: CASTTSTGDSYEQYF
CDR3nt: TGTGCCAGCACGACCTCGACAGGGGACTCCTACGAGCAGTACTTC
v_gene: TRBV7-2
d_gene: TRBD1
abundance: few
j_gene: TRBJ2-7

CDR3aa: CASSTGGLNNSPLHF
CDR3nt: TGTGCCAGCAGTACAGGGGGACTGAATAATTCACCCCTCCACTTT
v_gene: TRBV2
d_gene: TRBD1
abundance: NA
j_gene: TRBJ1-6

CDR3aa: CASGPRGGPTEAFF
CDR3nt: TGTGCCAGCGGCCCGCGGGGAGGCCCCACTGAAGCTTTCTTT
v_gene: TRBV6-1
d_gene: NA
abundance: NA
j_gene: TRBJ1-1

CDR3aa: CASSLWTAMNTGELFF
CDR3nt: TGCGCCAGCAGCCTCTGGACAGCAATGAACACCGGGGAGCTGTTTTTT
v_gene: TRBV4-3
d_gene: NA
abundance: NA
j_gene: TRBJ2-2

CDR3aa: CASSLLPKAGSTDTQYF
CDR3nt: TGTGCCAGCAGCTTACTTCCCAAAGCGGGGTCCACAGATACGCAGTATTTT
v_gene: TRBV7-9
d_gene: TRBD2
abundance: NA
j_gene: TRBJ2-3

CDR3aa: CSVGQSPSETQYF
CDR3nt: TGCAGCGTTGGACAGTCCCCCTCAGAGACCCAGTACTTC
v_gene: TRBV29-1
d_gene: NA
abundance: NA
j_gene: TRBJ2-5

CDR3aa: CASSTTVTNSPLHF
CDR3nt: TGTGCCAGCAGTACCACAGTTACTAATTCACCCCTCCACTTT
v_gene: TRBV11-2
d_gene: NA
abundance: once
j_gene: TRBJ1-6

CDR3aa: CASSGGQGIYEQYF
CDR3nt: TGTGCCAGCAGCGGGGGACAGGGAATCTACGAGCAGTACTTC
v_gene: TRBV5-6
d_gene: TRBD1
abundance: NA
j_gene: TRBJ2-7

CDR3aa: CASSKTMNTEAFF
CDR3nt: TGCGCCAGCAGTAAAACAATGAACACTGAAGCTTTCTTT
v_gene: TRBV5-1
d_gene: NA
abundance: NA
j_gene: TRBJ1-1

CDR3aa: CASRPGLAGGSIKNIQYF
CDR3nt: TGCGCCAGCAGGCCGGGACTAGCGGGGGGGTCAATCAAAAACATTCAGTACTTC
v_gene: TRBV5-1
d_gene: TRBD2
abundance: few
j_gene: TRBJ2-4

CDR3aa: CASSEAWQIFPKNIQYF
CDR3nt: TGTGCCAGCAGTGAAGCGTGGCAGATATTTCCCAAAAACATTCAGTACTTC
v_gene: TRBV6-1
d_gene: NA
abundance: NA
j_gene: TRBJ2-4

CDR3aa: CASSYSGTANEAFF
CDR3nt: TGTGCCAGCAGCTACTCCGGGACAGCGAATGAAGCTTTCTTT
v_gene: TRBV11-1
d_gene: TRBD1
abundance: NA
j_gene: TRBJ1-1

CDR3aa: CAWTTANTIYF
CDR3nt: TGTGCCTGGACGACAGCAAACACCATATATTTT
v_gene: TRBV30
d_gene: NA
abundance: once
j_gene: TRBJ1-3

CDR3aa: CAWSGARANYGYTF
CDR3nt: TGTGCCTGGAGTGGCGCGAGGGCTAACTATGGCTACACCTTC
v_gene: TRBV30
d_gene: NA
abundance: NA
j_gene: TRBJ1-2

CDR3aa: CASSSPGTSETQYF
CDR3nt: TGTGCCAGCAGTTCCCCCGGGACTAGTGAGACCCAGTACTTC
v_gene: TRBV28
d_gene: TRBD2
abundance: NA
j_gene: TRBJ2-5

CDR3aa: CAWRGTGETQYF
CDR3nt: TGTGCCTGGAGGGGGACTGGGGAGACCCAGTACTTC
v_gene: TRBV30
d_gene: NA
abundance: NA
j_gene: TRBJ2-5

CDR3aa: CASSQESDSGGYTF
CDR3nt: TGCGCCAGCAGCCAAGAAAGTGACAGTGGCGGCTACACCTTC
v_gene: TRBV4-1
d_gene: NA
abundance: few
j_gene: TRBJ1-2

CDR3aa: CASSLILNTEAFF
CDR3nt: TGTGCCAGCAGCTTAATCTTGAACACTGAAGCTTTCTTT
v_gene: TRBV7-8
d_gene: NA
abundance: NA
j_gene: TRBJ1-1

CDR3aa: CARGTLRGNEQFF
CDR3nt: TGTGCCCGGGGGACCCTTAGGGGCAATGAGCAGTTCTTC
v_gene: TRBV30
d_gene: NA
abundance: NA
j_gene: TRBJ2-1

CDR3aa: CASSPPPGNEQFF
CDR3nt: TGTGCCAGCAGTCCCCCCCCCGGCAATGAGCAGTTCTTC
v_gene: TRBV28
d_gene: NA
abundance: NA
j_gene: TRBJ2-1

CDR3aa: CASSQPGTYNSPLHF
CDR3nt: TGTGCCAGCAGCCAGCCAGGGACCTATAATTCACCCCTCCACTTT
v_gene: TRBV7-2
d_gene: NA
abundance: NA
j_gene: TRBJ1-6

CDR3aa: CASRWDRTSGNTIYF
CDR3nt: TGTGCCAGTAGATGGGACAGGACCTCTGGAAACACCATATATTTT
v_gene: TRBV19
d_gene: TRBD1
abundance: NA
j_gene: TRBJ1-3

CDR3aa: CASKLAPNTEAFF
CDR3nt: TGTGCCAGCAAACTAGCGCCGAACACTGAAGCTTTCTTT
v_gene: TRBV6-6
d_gene: NA
abundance: NA
j_gene: TRBJ1-1

CDR3aa: CASSSQSGGRIGGYTF
CDR3nt: TGTGCCAGCAGCTCCCAATCCGGGGGGCGCATCGGTGGCTACACCTTC
v_gene: TRBV7-9
d_gene: NA
abundance: NA
j_gene: TRBJ1-2

CDR3aa: CASSFVRGYEQYF
CDR3nt: TGTGCCAGCAGTTTCGTCAGGGGTTACGAGCAGTACTTC
v_gene: TRBV27
d_gene: NA
abundance: NA
j_gene: TRBJ2-7

CDR3aa: CASSPPGTGTYNEQYF
CDR3nt: TGTGCCAGCAGCCCCCCCGGGACAGGGACTTATAACGAGCAGTACTTC
v_gene: TRBV7-8
d_gene: TRBD1
abundance: NA
j_gene: TRBJ2-7

CDR3aa: CASRLANYGYTF
CDR3nt: TGTGCCAGCAGACTGGCTAACTATGGCTACACCTTC
v_gene: TRBV2
d_gene: NA
abundance: NA
j_gene: TRBJ1-2